The 8 T cell receptor beta chains reported below all come from one sample, sequenced in a study of monozygotic twins with inflammatory bowel disease. TCRdb re-called the 5' RACE reads and shows each CDR3 protein once, DNA omitted. This sample's clone table lists about 130,000 distinct CDR3 sequences. Material for sequencing was blood. Receptors originate from a human donor with ulcerative colitis or Crohn's disease, or a healthy co-twin of an affected twin (not recorded which).

The chain employs TRBV12-3 or TRBV12-4 and TRBJ1-5; TCRdb designates TRBD1, a call that cannot be tested without DNA. The CDR3 length is 16 residues. CDR3 residues: CASSFLLGGLNQPQHF.

The chain combines TRBV27 with TRBJ1-5; TCRdb's assignment of TRBD1 cannot be checked, as there is no DNA. The CDR3 has 17 amino acids. The V gene's germline CDR1 is MNHEY and CDR2 SMNVEV (reference sequence). The CDR3: CASSSWDVQGTNQPQHF.

CDR3 protein: CASRGGAGGPWNEQFF. The chain carries TRBV28 and TRBJ2-1; the D gene TCRdb calls, TRBD2, cannot be checked with no DNA. The CDR3 is 16 amino acids. CDR1 is MDHEN and CDR2 is SYDVKM in the germline V gene.

This chain connects TRBV7-2 to TRBJ2-5; absent DNA, TCRdb's TRBD1 call cannot be checked. CDR3 length: 16 residues. Germline V gene data show CDR1 as SGHTA and CDR2 as FQGNSA. CDR3: CASSLGPTGGQETQYF.

This chain uses TRBV5-6 with TRBJ1-5. Per germline, CDR1 SGHDT and CDR2 YYEEEE. This CDR3 region has 14 residues. The CDR3 sequence is CASSFGEAFWPQHF.

This chain joins TRBV9 and TRBJ2-1; TCRdb designates TRBD2, a call that cannot be tested without DNA. Germline V gene lookup returns CDR1 SGDLS and CDR2 YYNGEE. This CDR3 is 15 amino acids long. The CDR3 loop is CASSVSPSAGGEQFF.

The chain has TRBV5-1 and TRBJ2-1; TCRdb's assignment of TRBD2 cannot be checked, as there is no DNA. The CDR3 runs 15 residues. Per the germline V gene, CDR1 is SGHRS and CDR2 is YFSETQ. CDR3 amino acids: CASSISGSSYNKQFF.

The genes are TRBV7-6 and TRBJ2-1; TCRdb's assignment of TRBD1 cannot be checked, as there is no DNA. The CDR3 length is 16 residues. In germline, CDR1 is SGHVS, CDR2 FNYEAQ. This CDR3 reads CASSSSVPWSNNEQFF.